The 19 T cell receptor beta chains in this list originate from one sample, sequenced in a study of T cells in Graves' hyperthyroidism and ophthalmopathy. From RNA transcripts, TCR beta CDR3 regions were amplified. The TCR CDR3 first-round RT-PCR relied on the HTBI primer set. One entry per CDR3 protein results from TCRdb running MiXCR on the multiplex PCR reads. The repertoire includes a few hundred thousand distinct CDR3 sequences, roughly 45% of them detected once, and about 45% sits in the top ten. What was sequenced was peripheral blood or thyroid tissue (not recorded which). The receptors shown here come from an adult woman with Graves' disease, either hyperthyroidism or ophthalmopathy (not recorded which).

The CDR3 nucleotides read TGTGCCAGCAGAGACAGGGTGCGGTCACCCCTCCACTTT. Its translation: CASRDRVRSPLHF. The V call is TRBV2, the J call TRBJ1-6; the match to TRBD1 covers 7 bases. From germline, CDR1 is SNHLY and CDR2 FYNNEI. Trimming cost V 6 bases and J 10 bases; bases outside gene matches: 6. The CDR3 is 13 amino acids.

This clonotype has just one count. The CDR3 sequence is CASSQAGGEQYF. The CDR3 DNA reads TGTGCCAGCAGCCAAGCGGGGGGCGAGCAGTACTTC. The chain recombines TRBV7-6 with TRBJ2-7; TRBD2 agrees at 9 bases. The CDR3 sequence is 12 residues long. Germline-derived CDR1 and CDR2 are SGHVS and FNYEAQ. The V gene end was trimmed by 5 bases and the J gene end by 6 bases; junction bases not matched to a gene: 2.

For this clonotype: Relative to the germline gene, one junction end is altered; a read error may explain this. The chain uses TRBV7-9 and TRBJ2-7; D possibly corresponds to TRBD1 (5 bases). Germline CDR1 SEHNR, CDR2 FQNEAQ (reference sequence). The CDR3 consists of 14 residues. DNA of the CDR3: TGCGCCAGCAGCCCCGTCGACAGAGCCTACGAGCAGTACTTC. Translated: CASSPVDRAYEQYF.

Here the CDR3 reads CAISESTGNTEAFF. CDR3 in DNA: TGTGCCATCAGTGAGTCGACAGGGAACACTGAAGCTTTCTTT. V gene TRBV10-3 combines with J gene TRBJ1-1; possible D gene TRBD1, 6 bases. The germline gives CDR1 ENHRY, CDR2 SYGVKD. There are 14 residues in the CDR3. V was pared by 0 bases and J by 1 base, with 6 bases between.

A remark on this clonotype: Since a much larger clone is just one base distant, this may be a read error. V gene TRBV10-3 combines with J gene TRBJ2-6, with D unclear. The CDR3 loop spans 16 amino acids. CDR1 and CDR2 from the germline V gene are ENHRY and SYGVKD. Trimming pared 5 bases from V and 0 bases from J, leaving 11 bases between. CDR3 sequence: CAISYSEDSGANVLTF. CDR3 in DNA: TGTGCCATCAGTTACTCGGAAGACTCTGGGGCCAACGTCCTGACTTTC.

This clonotype came up many times. The gene calls are TRBV5-1 and TRBJ1-5, with D tentatively TRBD1 (6 bases). The CDR3 totals 13 residues. The germline V and J ends were trimmed by 0 bases and 7 bases, with 8 bases remaining between them. Per germline, CDR1 SGHRS and CDR2 YFSETQ. The CDR3 reads CASSLGTDQPQHF. The CDR3 DNA follows: TGCGCCAGCAGCTTGGGGACAGACCAGCCCCAGCATTTT.

J is TRBJ1-2 and V is TRBV7-9; a possible D gene is TRBD1 (5 bases). Trimming stripped 4 bases from V and 8 bases from J, with 11 bases between. Germline V gene sequence: CDR1 SEHNR, CDR2 FQNEAQ (reference sequence). This CDR3 contains 12 residues. Written as DNA, the CDR3 is TGTGCCAGCAGCTCACAGGCTTTAGGCTACACCTTC. As protein: CASSSQALGYTF.

The rearrangement uses TRBV12-3 or TRBV12-4 and TRBJ1-5, with D perhaps TRBD1 (6 bases). Trimming pared 5 bases from V and 9 bases from J, leaving 14 bases between. The CDR3 length is 13 residues. CDR3 residues: CASSGQGMMPQHF. CDR3 bases: TGTGCCAGCAGTGGTCAGGGGATGATGCCCCAGCATTTT.

V gene TRBV10-2 combines with J gene TRBJ2-7; D remains ambiguous. CDR1 is WSHSY, CDR2 SAAADI, per germline. The V and J ends lost 0 bases and 6 bases respectively, with 9 bases between them. The CDR3 runs 13 residues. Here the CDR3 reads CASSESRNGEQYF. CDR3 nucleotides: TGCGCCAGCAGTGAGTCGCGGAATGGCGAGCAGTACTTC.

As for this clonotype: A much more abundant neighbour one base away suggests this may be a read error. V gene TRBV7-9 combines with J gene TRBJ1-3; no clear D gene. Trimming removed 3 bases at V and 0 bases at J, with 12 bases between. This CDR3 comprises 16 residues. The V gene's germline CDR1 is SEHNR and CDR2 FQNEAQ (reference sequence). In DNA form, the CDR3 reads TGTGCCAGCAGCTTGGTGGAGGGCCGCTCTGGAAACACCATATATTTT. This encodes CASSLVEGRSGNTIYF.

This clonotype was found many times. CDR3 in amino acids: CSVTNRGAEAFF. The CDR3 bases are TGCAGCGTTACCAACAGGGGCGCTGAAGCTTTCTTT. The rearrangement joins TRBV29-1 to TRBJ1-1; 7 bases are shared with TRBD1. V gave up 5 bases and J gave up 6 bases; unmatched junction bases: 6. The CDR3 has 12 residues. CDR1 is SQVTM, CDR2 ANQGSEA, per germline.

This clonotype was found a few times. A much larger clone lies a single base off, so this may be a read error. The V gene is TRBV7-3, the J gene TRBJ2-7; no reliable D call. V lost 5 bases, J lost 5 bases, and 10 bases lay in between. This CDR3 is built from 12 residues. Looked up from germline, CDR1 is SGHTA and CDR2 is FQGTGA. The DNA of the CDR3 is TGTGCCAGCAGCCCAACGTTTGACGAGCAGTACTTC. Protein: CASSPTFDEQYF.

This clonotype was seen repeatedly, ten times or more. CDR3 in DNA: TGTGCCAGCAGCCAAGGAAGACGGGAGACCCAGTACTTC. This encodes CASSQGRRETQYF. The rearrangement joins TRBV4-2 to TRBJ2-5; no definite D call. The CDR3 loop spans 13 amino acids. CDR1 is LGHNA and CDR2 is YNFKEQ in the germline V gene. Deletions cut 1 base from V and 5 bases from J, with 8 bases between.

CDR3 region: CASSPSYLETQYF. In nucleotides, the CDR3 is TGTGCCAGCAGCCCATCCTATTTAGAGACCCAGTACTTC. V is TRBV7-9 and J is TRBJ2-5; D is unresolved. Germline CDR1 is SEHNR and CDR2 is FQNEAQ (reference sequence). V was shortened by 5 bases and J by 4 bases, with 11 bases between the two germline ends. CDR3 length: 13 amino acids.

J is TRBJ1-5 and V is TRBV2; TRBD1 might be the D (5 bases). Germline values: CDR1 SNHLY, CDR2 FYNNEI. Trimming stripped 1 base from V and 6 bases from J, with 16 bases between. The CDR3 is 16 residues long. The CDR3 sequence: CASSEGGTVIGQPQHF. The CDR3 DNA reads TGTGCCAGCAGTGAAGGGGGGACCGTTATTGGTCAGCCCCAGCATTTT.

Comment on this clonotype: Since a much larger clone is just one base distant, this may be a read error. The chain carries TRBV10-3 and TRBJ1-2; the D gene is possibly TRBD1 (5 bases). There are 14 residues in the CDR3. Germline V CDR1 and CDR2: ENHRY, SYGVKD. The CDR3 sequence: CASSHRSYGYDYTF. In nucleotides, the CDR3 is TGTGCCAGCAGTCACAGGTCCTATGGGTATGACTACACCTTC.

This clonotype was detected only a few times. This could be a read error, since a much larger clone is one nucleotide away. V and J are TRBV7-2 and TRBJ2-7; TRBD2 agrees at 8 bases. Germline assignment: CDR1 SGHTA and CDR2 FQGNSA. This CDR3 spans 15 amino acids. CDR3 sequence reads: CASRQASGTSVERYF. CDR3 DNA sequence: TGTGCCAGCAGACAAGCCTCCGGGACTAGTGTCGAGCGGTACTTC. The full variable domain, completed using reference TRBV7-2 and TRBJ2-7, is GAGVSQSPSNKVTEKGKDVELRCDPISGHTALYWYRQSLGQGLEFLIYFQGNSAPDKSGLPSDRFSAERTGGSVSTLTIQRTQQEDSAVYLCASRQASGTSVERYFGPGTRLTVT.

The genes are TRBV7-2 and TRBJ1-6, with TRBD1 matching 8 bases. Per germline, CDR1 SGHTA and CDR2 FQGNSA. The CDR3 has 14 residues. V lost 8 bases to trimming and J lost 7 bases; unmatched junction nucleotides: 7. Here the CDR3 DNA reads TGTGCCAGCCAGGGGGCCAGCCGAAATTCACCCCTCCACTTT. It encodes CASQGASRNSPLHF.

This sequence joins TRBV4-1 and TRBJ1-1; no reliable D call. The CDR3 is 14 residues long. Germline-derived CDR1 and CDR2 are MGHRA and YSYEKL. Trimming stripped 4 bases from V and 1 base from J, with 10 bases between. The chain's CDR3 is CASSRWTGNTEAFF. DNA for the CDR3: TGCGCCAGCAGCCGTTGGACCGGGAACACTGAAGCTTTCTTT.